The 14 T cell receptor beta chains in this list originate from one sample, sequenced in a study of identical twins. One entry per CDR3 protein, called by TCRdb with MiXCR from the 5' RACE reads. The profile shows approximately 680,000 distinct CDR3 sequences, roughly 7.2% of them singletons. These records were also assigned to another study, of yellow fever vaccine responses in identical twins.

The material sequenced was PBMCs. The receptor set was obtained from a woman younger than 30 in good health.

The CDR3 DNA is TGTGCCAGCAGTTACTCAACGAACAATGAGCAGTTCTTC. Translating gives CASSYSTNNEQFF. This chain connects TRBV6-5 to TRBJ2-1; D gene ambiguous. This CDR3 is 13 amino acids long. The V and J ends lost 0 bases and 5 bases respectively, with 5 bases between them. The germline CDR1 and CDR2 sequences are MNHEY and SVGAGI.

The chain has TRBV12-3 or TRBV12-4 and TRBJ2-2; 8 nucleotides agree with TRBD2. There are 16 residues in the CDR3. Trimming cost V 5 bases and J 7 bases; bases outside gene matches: 12. For the CDR3, the DNA is TGTGCCAGCAGTCCCGGGACTAGGGCGGCCGGCGGGGAGCTGTTTTTT. It specifies CASSPGTRAAGGELFF.

This clonotype was seen a few times. The rearrangement joins TRBV29-1 to TRBJ2-2; 7 positions agree with TRBD2. This CDR3 spans 16 amino acids. In germline, CDR1 is SQVTM, CDR2 ANQGSEA. V trimming: 2 bases; J trimming: 5 bases; junction bases outside the gene matches: 11. The CDR3 sequence is CSVEIRGGQHTGELFF. CDR3 nucleotides: TGCAGCGTTGAAATTCGGGGAGGGCAGCATACCGGGGAGCTGTTTTTT.

V gene TRBV24-1 combines with J gene TRBJ2-6; D not certain. Germline loops: CDR1 KGHDR, CDR2 SFDVKD. Deletions cut 4 bases from V and 1 base from J, with 7 bases between. The CDR3 runs to 15 residues. The CDR3 bases are TGTGCCACCAGTGAGGGTTGGTCTGGGGCCAACGTCCTGACTTTC. Encoded protein: CATSEGWSGANVLTF.

This clonotype was observed a few times. The chain joins TRBV12-3 or TRBV12-4 to TRBJ1-2; TRBD1 agrees at 8 bases. Trimming took 6 bases from V and 1 from J; bases not matched to a gene: 4. The CDR3 is 14 amino acids. The CDR3 sequence is CASRDRAHNYGYTF. The CDR3 coding sequence is TGTGCCAGCAGGGACAGGGCGCATAACTATGGCTACACCTTC.

This clonotype came up a few times. The J gene is TRBJ2-1, the V gene TRBV29-1, with TRBD1 identical over 10 bases. The CDR3 runs to 13 residues. J was trimmed by 7 bases and V by 8 bases; bases with no gene match: 8. Germline loops: CDR1 SQVTM, CDR2 ANQGSEA. CDR3 amino acids: CSRTGGDANEQFF. CDR3 DNA: TGCAGCCGGACAGGGGGGGATGCAAATGAGCAGTTCTTC.

The chain carries TRBV29-1 and TRBJ2-1; 9 bases are a match to TRBD2. The germline V gene has CDR1 SQVTM and CDR2 ANQGSEA. The CDR3 sequence is 15 residues long. The V segment lost 4 bases and the J segment 5 bases; nucleotides outside the gene matches: 9. CDR3 sequence (DNA): TGCAGCGTTGTCCGCGGGAGGGCGGGGAACAATGAGCAGTTCTTC. This sequence encodes CSVVRGRAGNNEQFF.

This clonotype was counted only a few times. The chain carries TRBV27 and TRBJ2-1, with TRBD2 matching over 11 bases. The ends lost 5 bases at V and 8 bases at J; junction bases unmatched: 5. Germline CDR1 MNHEY, CDR2 SMNVEV (reference sequence). This CDR3 is built from 14 residues. The CDR3 reads CASSRLAGWDEQFF. In DNA, the CDR3 is TGTGCCAGCAGTAGACTAGCGGGGTGGGATGAGCAGTTCTTC.

The chain recombines TRBV20-1 with TRBJ2-7; 8 bases fit TRBD1. Germline loops: CDR1 DFQATT, CDR2 SNEGSKA (reference sequence). V lost 0 bases, J lost 3 bases, and 4 bases stayed unmatched. The CDR3 length is 14 residues. The CDR3 here is CSARDPDRDYEQYF. The CDR3 DNA is TGCAGTGCTAGAGACCCGGACAGGGACTACGAGCAGTACTTC.

At least ten counts were recorded for this clonotype. The gene calls are TRBV20-1 and TRBJ1-4, with D hard to call. V was clipped by 0 bases and J by 7 bases, with 12 bases between them. Germline loops: CDR1 DFQATT, CDR2 SNEGSKA (reference sequence). The CDR3 spans 14 residues. The CDR3, as DNA: TGCAGTGCTAGAGATCCGGGATTGAGTGAAAAACTGTTTTTT. Its protein product is CSARDPGLSEKLFF.

In its sample, this clonotype was seen a few times. The chain recombines TRBV2 with TRBJ1-4, with a tentative D call TRBD1 (5 bases). Germline CDR1 reads SNHLY; CDR2 reads FYNNEI. This CDR3 has 15 amino acids. Trimming left V 3 bases short and J 6 bases short, with 14 bases between. The CDR3 here is CASSDSRPGYEKLFF. DNA of the CDR3: TGTGCCAGCAGTGATAGCAGGCCAGGGTATGAAAAACTGTTTTTT. The full variable domain, rest sourced from reference TRBV2 and TRBJ1-4, is EPEVTQTPSHQVTQMGQEVILRCVPISNHLYFYWYRQILGQKVEFLVSFYNNEISEKSEIFDDQFSVERPDGSNFTLKIRSTKLEDSAMYFCASSDSRPGYEKLFFGSGTQLSVL.

The chain combines TRBV3-1 with TRBJ2-7; 12 bases match TRBD1. V lost 2 bases, J lost 7 bases, and 6 bases stayed unmatched. This CDR3 region has 15 residues. The germline V gene encodes CDR1 LGHDT and CDR2 YNNKEL (reference sequence). The CDR3 reads CASSQMGQGADEQYF. The CDR3 region has the DNA TGTGCCAGCAGCCAAATGGGACAGGGGGCGGATGAGCAGTACTTC.

The chain's CDR3 is CASSPLEGNIQYF. For the CDR3, the DNA is TGTGCCAGCAGTCCTTTGGAGGGAAACATTCAGTACTTC. V gene TRBV6-1 combines with J gene TRBJ2-4, with D maybe TRBD2 (6 bases). Germline-derived CDR1 and CDR2 are MNHNS and SASEGT. With 5 bases removed from V and 6 bases from J, the gap between germline ends came to 11 bases. The CDR3 is 13 amino acids.

The genes are TRBV7-9 and TRBJ1-1; D not resolved. V was shortened by 9 bases and J by 2 bases, with 16 bases between the two germline ends. CDR1 is SEHNR and CDR2 is FQNEAQ in the germline V gene (reference sequence). The CDR3 consists of 14 residues. CDR3 sequence (DNA): TGTGCCAGGGCGGGAACAAGGACCAACACTGAAGCTTTCTTT. Its protein is CARAGTRTNTEAFF.